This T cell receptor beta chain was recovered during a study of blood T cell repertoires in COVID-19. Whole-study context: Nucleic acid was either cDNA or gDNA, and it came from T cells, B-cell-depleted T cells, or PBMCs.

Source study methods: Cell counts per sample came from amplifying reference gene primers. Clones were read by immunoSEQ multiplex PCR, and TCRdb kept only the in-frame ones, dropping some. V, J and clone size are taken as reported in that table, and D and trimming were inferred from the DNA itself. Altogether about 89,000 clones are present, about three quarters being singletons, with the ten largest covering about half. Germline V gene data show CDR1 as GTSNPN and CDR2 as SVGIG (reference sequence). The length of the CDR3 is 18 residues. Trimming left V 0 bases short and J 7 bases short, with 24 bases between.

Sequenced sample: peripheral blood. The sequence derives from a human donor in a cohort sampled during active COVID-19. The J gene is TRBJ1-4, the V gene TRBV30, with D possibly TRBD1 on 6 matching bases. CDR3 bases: TGTGCCTGGAGTGTACACGGGAAACGTACAGGGTTGGGTGAAAAACTGTTTTTT. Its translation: CAWSVHGKRTGLGEKLFF.